This T cell receptor (beta chain) emerged from a study of monozygotic twins with inflammatory bowel disease. Whole-study findings and limits: IBD patients had lower TCRbeta diversity (inverse Simpson) than healthy co-twins.

One blood sample of around 2.5 ml was taken from each donor. The CDR3 has 15 residues. CDR1 and CDR2 from the germline V gene are ENHRY and SYGVKD. For each CDR3 protein, TCRdb gives one entry from its re-call of the 5' RACE reads, without DNA. The sample totals some 99,000 distinct CDR3 sequences. About this clonotype itself: Its matching antigen is unknown.

Sequenced material: blood. This TCR was recovered from a human donor with ulcerative colitis or Crohn's disease, or a healthy co-twin of an affected twin (not recorded which). The rearrangement uses TRBV10-3 and TRBJ2-1; the TCRdb call, TRBD1, lacks DNA for checking. The CDR3 loop is CAIRGDRGSNNEQFF.